The TCR beta chain under discussion was sequenced for a study of CD8+ T cells in alopecia areata. cDNA serving as the sequencing template came from extracted, reverse transcribed RNA. Measured with immunoSEQ multiplex PCR; TCRdb has only the in-frame clones, and not every one. The table lists about 180,000 clones, about 53% of them singletons. Specified treatment: oral pan-JAK inhibitor, 5-10 mg twice daily. CDR3 length: 15 amino acids. Trimming took off 0 bases at V and 7 bases at J, with 13 bases between the two ends. Germline-derived CDR1 and CDR2 are MNHEY and SVGAGI. The sample was CD8+ T cells sorted from blood, taken at week 24, from a patient treated with tofacitinib. The receptor was isolated from a human donor with alopecia areata. J is TRBJ2-1 and V is TRBV6-5, with a weak D call TRBD2 (6 bases). Here the CDR3 reads CASSYSGGLGNEQFF. The CDR3 coding sequence is TGTGCCAGCAGTTACTCGGGGGGTTTGGGAAATGAGCAGTTCTTC.